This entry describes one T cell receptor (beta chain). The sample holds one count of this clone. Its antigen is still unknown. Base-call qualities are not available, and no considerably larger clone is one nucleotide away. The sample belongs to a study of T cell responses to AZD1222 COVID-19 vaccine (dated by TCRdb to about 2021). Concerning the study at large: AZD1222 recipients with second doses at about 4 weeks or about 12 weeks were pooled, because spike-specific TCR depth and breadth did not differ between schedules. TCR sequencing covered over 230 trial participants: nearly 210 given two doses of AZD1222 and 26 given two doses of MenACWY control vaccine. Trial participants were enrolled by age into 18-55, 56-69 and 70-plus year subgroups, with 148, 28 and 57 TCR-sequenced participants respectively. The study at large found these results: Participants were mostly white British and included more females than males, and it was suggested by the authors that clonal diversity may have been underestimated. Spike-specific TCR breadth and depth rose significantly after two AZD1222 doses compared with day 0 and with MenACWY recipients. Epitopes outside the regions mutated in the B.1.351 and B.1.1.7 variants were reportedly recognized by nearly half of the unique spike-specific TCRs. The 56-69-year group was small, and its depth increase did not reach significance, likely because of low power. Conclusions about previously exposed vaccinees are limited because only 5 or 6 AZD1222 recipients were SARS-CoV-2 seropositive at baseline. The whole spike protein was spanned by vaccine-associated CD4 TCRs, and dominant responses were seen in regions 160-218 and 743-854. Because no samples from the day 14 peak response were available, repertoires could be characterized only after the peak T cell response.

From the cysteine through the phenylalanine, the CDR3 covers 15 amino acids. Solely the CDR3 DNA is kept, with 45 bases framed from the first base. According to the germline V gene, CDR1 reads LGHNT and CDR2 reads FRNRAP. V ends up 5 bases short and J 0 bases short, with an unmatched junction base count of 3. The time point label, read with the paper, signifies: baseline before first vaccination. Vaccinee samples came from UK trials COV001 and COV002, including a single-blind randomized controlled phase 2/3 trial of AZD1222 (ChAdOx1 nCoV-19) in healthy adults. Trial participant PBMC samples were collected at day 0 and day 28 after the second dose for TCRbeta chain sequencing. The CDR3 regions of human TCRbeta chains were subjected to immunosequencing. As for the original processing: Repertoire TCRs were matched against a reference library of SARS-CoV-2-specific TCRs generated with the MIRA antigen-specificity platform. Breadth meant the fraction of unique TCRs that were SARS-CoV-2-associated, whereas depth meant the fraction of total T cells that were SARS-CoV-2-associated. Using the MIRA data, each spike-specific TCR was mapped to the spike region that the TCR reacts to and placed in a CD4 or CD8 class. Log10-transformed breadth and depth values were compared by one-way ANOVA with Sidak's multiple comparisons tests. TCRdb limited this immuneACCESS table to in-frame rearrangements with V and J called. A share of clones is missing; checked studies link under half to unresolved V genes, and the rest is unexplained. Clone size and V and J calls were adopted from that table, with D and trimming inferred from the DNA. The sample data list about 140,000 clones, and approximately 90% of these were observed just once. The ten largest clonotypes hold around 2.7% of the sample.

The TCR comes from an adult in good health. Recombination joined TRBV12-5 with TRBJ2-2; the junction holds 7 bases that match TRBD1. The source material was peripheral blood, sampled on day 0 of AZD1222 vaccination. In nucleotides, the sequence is TGTGCTAGTGGTCAGGGACAGACGAACACCGGGGAGCTGTTTTTT. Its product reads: CASGQGQTNTGELFF.